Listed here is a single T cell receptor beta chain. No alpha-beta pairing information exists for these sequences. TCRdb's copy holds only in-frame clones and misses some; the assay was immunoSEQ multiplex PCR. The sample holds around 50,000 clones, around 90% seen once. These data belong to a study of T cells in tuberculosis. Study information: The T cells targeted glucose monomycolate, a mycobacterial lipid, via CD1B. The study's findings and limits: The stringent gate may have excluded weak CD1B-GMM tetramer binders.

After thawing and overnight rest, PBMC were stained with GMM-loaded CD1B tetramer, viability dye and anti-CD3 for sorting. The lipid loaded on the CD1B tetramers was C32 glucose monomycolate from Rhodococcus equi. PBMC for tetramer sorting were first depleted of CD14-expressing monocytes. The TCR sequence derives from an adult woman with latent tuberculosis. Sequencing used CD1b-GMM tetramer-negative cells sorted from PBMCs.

CDR3 protein: CASSLEDRALKPSYEQYF. CDR3 DNA sequence: TGCGCCAGCAGCTTGGAGGACAGGGCTCTTAAGCCCTCCTACGAGCAGTACTTC. The chain recombines TRBV5-1 with TRBJ2-7; 8 bases match TRBD1. V gave up 0 bases and J gave up 0 bases; unmatched junction bases: 11. The germline V gene encodes CDR1 SGHRS and CDR2 YFSETQ. The CDR3 consists of 18 residues.